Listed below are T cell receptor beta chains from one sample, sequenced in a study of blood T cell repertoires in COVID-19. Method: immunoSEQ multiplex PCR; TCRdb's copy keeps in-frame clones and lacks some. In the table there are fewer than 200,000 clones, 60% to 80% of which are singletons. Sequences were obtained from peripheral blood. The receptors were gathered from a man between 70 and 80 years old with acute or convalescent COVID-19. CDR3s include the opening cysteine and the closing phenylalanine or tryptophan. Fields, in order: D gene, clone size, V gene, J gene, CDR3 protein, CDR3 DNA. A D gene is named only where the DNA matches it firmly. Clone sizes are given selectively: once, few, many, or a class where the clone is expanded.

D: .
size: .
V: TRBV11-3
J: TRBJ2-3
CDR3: CASSLDVSVYSRLEEDTQYF
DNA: TGTGCCAGCAGCTTAGATGTCTCGGTCTATTCTAGACTGGAAGAGGATACGCAGTATTTT

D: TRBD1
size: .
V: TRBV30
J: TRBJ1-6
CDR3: CAWSGSDRGANRPPLHF
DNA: TGTGCCTGGAGTGGCTCGGACAGGGGTGCGAATCGGCCACCCCTCCACTTT

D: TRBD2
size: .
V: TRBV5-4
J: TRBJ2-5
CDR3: CASSGRLAGQETQYF
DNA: TGTGCCAGCAGTGGGCGACTAGCGGGGCAAGAGACCCAGTACTTC

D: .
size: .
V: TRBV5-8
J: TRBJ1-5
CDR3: CASSPGGPSWGNQPQHF
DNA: TGTGCCAGCAGCCCGGGGGGACCGTCGTGGGGCAATCAGCCCCAGCATTTT

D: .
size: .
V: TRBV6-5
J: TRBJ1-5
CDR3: CASRSSGNQPQHF
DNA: TGTGCCAGCAGGAGCTCGGGAAATCAGCCCCAGCATTTT

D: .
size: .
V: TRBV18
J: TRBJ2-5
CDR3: CASSPPGTTETQYF
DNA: TGTGCCAGCTCACCACCCGGGACAACTGAGACCCAGTACTTC

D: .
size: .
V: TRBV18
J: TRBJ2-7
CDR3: CASSLEGTYEQYF
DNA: TGTGCCAGCTCGCTCGAGGGCACCTACGAGCAGTACTTC

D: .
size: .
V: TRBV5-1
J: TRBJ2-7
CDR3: CASSLDVDSYEQYF
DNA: TGCGCCAGCAGCTTGGATGTTGACAGTTACGAGCAGTACTTC

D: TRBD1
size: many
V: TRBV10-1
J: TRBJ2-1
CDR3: CASSSGQGRNEQFF
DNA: TGCGCCAGCAGCAGTGGACAGGGAAGGAATGAGCAGTTCTTC

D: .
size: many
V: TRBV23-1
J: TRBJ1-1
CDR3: CASGVTGFGEAFF
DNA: TGCGCCAGCGGCGTAACAGGGTTCGGTGAAGCTTTCTTT

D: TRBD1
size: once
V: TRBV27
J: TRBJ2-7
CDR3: CASSLLGTGVEQYF
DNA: TGTGCCAGCAGTTTATTAGGGACAGGGGTCGAGCAGTACTTC

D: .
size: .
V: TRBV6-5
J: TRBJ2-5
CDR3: CASSYSLPGETQYF
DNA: TGTGCCAGCAGTTACTCGTTACCCGGAGAGACCCAGTACTTC

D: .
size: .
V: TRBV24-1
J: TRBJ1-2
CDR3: CATSDSQAGYTF
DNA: TGTGCCACCAGTGATTCTCAGGCTGGCTACACCTTC

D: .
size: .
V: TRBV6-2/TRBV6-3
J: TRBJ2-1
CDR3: CASSYSRQDNEQFF
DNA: TGTGCCAGCAGTTACTCGCGACAGGACAATGAGCAGTTCTTC

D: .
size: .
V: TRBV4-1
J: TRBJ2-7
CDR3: CASSPRQEGYEQYF
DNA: TGCGCCAGCAGCCCAAGACAGGAAGGCTACGAGCAGTACTTC

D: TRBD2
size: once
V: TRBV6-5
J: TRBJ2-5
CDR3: CASCSGNQETQYF
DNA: TGTGCCAGTTGTAGCGGGAATCAAGAGACCCAGTACTTC

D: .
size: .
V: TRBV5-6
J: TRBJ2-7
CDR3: CASSLGYPSYEQYF
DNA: TGTGCCAGCAGCTTGGGCTACCCCTCCTACGAGCAGTACTTC

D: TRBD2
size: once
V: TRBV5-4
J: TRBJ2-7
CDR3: CASSLAGRNSYEQYF
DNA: TGTGCCAGCAGCCTAGCGGGCAGAAACTCCTACGAGCAGTACTTC

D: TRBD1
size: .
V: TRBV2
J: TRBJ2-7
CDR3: CASSDQGQIYEQYF
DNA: TGTGCCAGCAGTGATCAGGGACAGATCTACGAGCAGTACTTC

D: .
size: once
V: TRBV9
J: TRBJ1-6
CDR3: CASSVGTANSPLHF
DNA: TGTGCCAGCAGCGTAGGGACAGCAAATTCACCCCTCCACTTT

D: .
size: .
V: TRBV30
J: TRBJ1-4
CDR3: CACQPLSREKLFF
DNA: TGTGCCTGCCAGCCTCTCTCGCGGGAAAAACTGTTTTTT

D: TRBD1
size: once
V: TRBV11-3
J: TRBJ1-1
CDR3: CASSNHRDREAFF
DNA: TGTGCCAGCAGCAACCACCGGGACAGAGAAGCTTTCTTT

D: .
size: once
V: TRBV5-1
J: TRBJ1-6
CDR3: CASSLDRPNSPLHF
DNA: TGCGCCAGCAGCTTGGACAGGCCTAATTCACCCCTCCACTTT

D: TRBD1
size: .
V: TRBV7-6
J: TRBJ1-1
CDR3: CASSAQDAGGTEAFF
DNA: TGTGCCAGCAGCGCACAGGACGCAGGGGGGACTGAAGCTTTCTTT

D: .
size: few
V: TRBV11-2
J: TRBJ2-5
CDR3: CASSTGLNQETQYF
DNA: TGTGCCAGCAGCACCGGACTAAACCAAGAGACCCAGTACTTC

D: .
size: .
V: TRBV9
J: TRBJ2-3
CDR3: CASSTRVGTDTQYF
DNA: TGTGCCAGCAGCACCCGGGTGGGCACAGATACGCAGTATTTT

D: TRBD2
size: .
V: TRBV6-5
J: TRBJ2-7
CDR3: CASRRGGMYEQYF
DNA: TGTGCCAGCAGGCGGGGGGGGATGTACGAGCAGTACTTC

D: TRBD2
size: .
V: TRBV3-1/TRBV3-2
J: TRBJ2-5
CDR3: CASSQGGTSGVETQYF
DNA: TGTGCCAGCAGCCAAGGTGGGACTAGCGGGGTGGAGACCCAGTACTTC

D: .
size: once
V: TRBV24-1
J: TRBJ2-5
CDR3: CATSQQGGETQYF
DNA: TGTGCCACCAGTCAACAGGGCGGGGAGACCCAGTACTTC

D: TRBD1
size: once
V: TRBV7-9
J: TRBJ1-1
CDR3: CASILQTGGWTEAFF
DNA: TGTGCCAGCATCCTCCAGACAGGGGGTTGGACTGAAGCTTTCTTT